The clone carrying this T cell receptor (beta chain) was observed a single time. The assay was immunoSEQ multiplex PCR, and TCRdb's table has in-frame clones only and misses some. The sample has approximately 70,000 clones; 95% to 98% are singletons. The data were obtained in a study of technical replicates of blood from a few donors. The CDR3 consists of 15 residues. The junction had 2 bases not matched to a gene; V was cut back by 5 bases and J by 1 base. CDR1 is SGHNT and CDR2 is YENEEA in the germline V gene. The sequence was collected from a human donor in good health. Specimen: T cells isolated from PBMCs. The rearrangement joins TRBV11-3 to TRBJ2-1; 10 bases are shared with TRBD2. The CDR3 nucleotides are TGTGCCAGCAGCGAGGGACTAGCGTCCTACAATGAGCAGTTCTTC. It specifies CASSEGLASYNEQFF.